This T cell receptor beta chain was recorded in a study of metastatic and nonmetastatic thyroid tumors. Study context: The study looked at repertoires side by side in blood and in tumor or nodule tissue from malignant and benign thyroid patients.

This CDR3 comprises 13 residues. Germline CDR1 reads SGHNT; CDR2 reads YENEEA. V gave up 1 base and J gave up 10 bases, with 12 bases separating them. TCRdb re-called the PCR reads with MiXCR. Among a few thousand clones, roughly 30% were seen once, and the ten largest hold roughly 20%. Until they underwent thyroid surgery, no patient had received any treatment. Sequencing input: adjacent normal tissue. This TCR came from a female donor with papillary thyroid cancer or a benign thyroid nodule (not recorded which). Some clones in this sample may be carry-over from other donors' samples. This chain joins TRBV11-3 and TRBJ2-3; D not certain. The CDR3 loop is CASSLGPDRPQYF. CDR3 nucleotide sequence: TGTGCCAGCAGCTTAGGCCCGGACCGCCCGCAGTATTTT.